This is a list of T cell receptor beta chains from one sample in a study of control samples from healthy donors and cancer patients. Libraries were prepared by immunoSEQ multiplex PCR; TCRdb keeps only in-frame clonotypes and omits some of them. The sample has 68,000 or so clones; 83% are singletons. The specimen sequenced was blood. The receptors stem from a man in his 60s in good health. Both conserved end residues are part of each CDR3. D genes are given only for firm matches. The size field is filled for only some rows; it gives once, few, many or a size class.

>TRBJ2-1|13|.|.|TRBV2
CASTRDQKNEQFF
TGTGCCAGCACCCGGGACCAGAAGAATGAGCAGTTCTTC
>TRBJ1-1|20|.|.|TRBV5-1
CASSLAGSWGFKAGNTEAFF
TGCGCCAGCAGCTTGGCCGGTTCCTGGGGATTTAAGGCTGGGAACACTGAAGCTTTCTTT
>TRBJ2-1|17|TRBD2|few|TRBV10-1
CASSGSPAAGGYNEQFF
TGCGCCAGCAGTGGCTCCCCCGCGGCGGGAGGGTACAATGAGCAGTTCTTC
>TRBJ2-7|15|TRBD1|.|TRBV28
CASSLKQGISYEQYF
TGTGCCAGCAGTTTAAAACAGGGGATCTCCTACGAGCAGTACTTC
>TRBJ2-3|14|TRBD1|.|TRBV9
CASSVLQGEDTQYF
TGTGCCAGCAGCGTTCTACAGGGGGAGGATACGCAGTATTTT
>TRBJ2-1|11|.|.|TRBV6-5
CASSLVHEQFF
TGTGCCAGCAGTCTGGTTCATGAGCAGTTCTTC
>TRBJ2-1|12|.|once|TRBV6-5
CASSKTSHEQFF
TGTGCCAGCAGTAAGACTAGTCATGAGCAGTTCTTC
>TRBJ2-3|15|.|.|TRBV7-2
CASSSGTQRTDTQYF
TGTGCCAGCAGTTCCGGGACGCAGCGCACAGATACGCAGTATTTT
>TRBJ1-4|15|.|.|TRBV27
CASSLSPGVGEKLFF
TGTGCCAGCAGTTTATCCCCTGGTGTTGGTGAAAAACTGTTTTTT
>TRBJ2-7|15|TRBD1|.|TRBV6-2/TRBV6-3
CASSSPGTGVGEQYF
TGTGCCAGCAGTTCTCCCGGGACAGGGGTAGGCGAGCAGTACTTC
>TRBJ2-1|13|.|.|TRBV7-6
CASSLQPYNEQFF
TGTGCCAGCAGCTTACAGCCTTACAATGAGCAGTTCTTC
>TRBJ1-2|15|.|.|TRBV3-1/TRBV3-2
CASSQDGSPNYGYTF
TGTGCCAGCAGCCAAGATGGCTCCCCTAACTATGGCTACACCTTC
>TRBJ2-2|16|TRBD2|.|TRBV5-6
CASSLGLAKNTGELFF
TGTGCCAGCAGCCTTGGACTAGCGAAGAACACCGGGGAGCTGTTTTTT
>TRBJ1-1|14|TRBD1|.|TRBV7-2
CASSLTTGKTEAFF
TGTGCCAGCAGCTTAACGACAGGGAAAACTGAAGCTTTCTTT
>TRBJ2-1|16|TRBD1|.|TRBV5-5
CASSLEGQGSFNEQFF
TGTGCCAGCAGCTTGGAGGGACAGGGATCCTTTAATGAGCAGTTCTTC
>TRBJ1-1|14|.|.|TRBV7-9
CASSLLHRNTEAFF
TGTGCCAGCAGCTTACTACATCGGAACACTGAAGCTTTCTTT
>TRBJ2-7|17|TRBD2|.|TRBV6-2/TRBV6-3
CASSRPGLAGMRYEQYF
TGTGCCAGCAGTCGTCCGGGACTAGCGGGAATGAGGTACGAGCAGTACTTC
>TRBJ1-2|15|.|.|TRBV29-1
CSVQDPTSSNYGYTF
TGCAGCGTTCAAGACCCTACGTCGTCTAACTATGGCTACACCTTC
>TRBJ1-1|12|TRBD1|.|TRBV6-5
CASSTIQGRPFF
TGTGCCAGCAGTACAATACAGGGGCGACCTTTCTTT
>TRBJ1-2|13|TRBD1|.|TRBV12-3/TRBV12-4
CASSFGTAYGYTF
TGTGCCAGCAGTTTTGGGACAGCCTATGGCTACACCTTC
>TRBJ2-7|14|.|.|TRBV18
CASSQQVSSYEQYF
TGTGCCAGCTCACAACAGGTGAGCTCCTACGAGCAGTACTTC
>TRBJ2-7|15|TRBD2|few|TRBV4-3
CASSQRLAGGYEQYF
TGCGCCAGCAGCCAGAGACTAGCGGGAGGGTACGAGCAGTACTTC
>TRBJ2-7|15|.|once|TRBV5-6
CASSLVLGSSYEQYF
TGTGCCAGCAGCTTGGTTTTGGGGAGCTCCTACGAGCAGTACTTC
>TRBJ1-2|13|.|once|TRBV5-1
CASSLGDGYGYTF
TGCGCCAGCAGCTTGGGGGACGGGTATGGCTACACCTTC
>TRBJ2-3|11|TRBD1|.|TRBV20-1
CSAERQGTQYF
TGCAGTGCTGAGAGACAGGGGACGCAGTATTTT
>TRBJ1-4|13|.|.|TRBV19
CASIGRTNEKLFF
TGTGCCAGTATAGGGCGCACCAATGAAAAACTGTTTTTT
>TRBJ1-1|14|.|.|TRBV6-5
CASSYGRGSTEAFF
TGTGCCAGCAGTTATGGTAGAGGGAGCACTGAAGCTTTCTTT
>TRBJ2-7|15|TRBD2|.|TRBV29-1
CSVMGLAGRTYEQYF
TGCAGCGTGATGGGACTAGCGGGACGTACCTACGAGCAGTACTTC
>TRBJ1-5|17|TRBD1|.|TRBV2
CASSPGQGGVRNQPQHF
TGTGCCAGCAGTCCGGGACAGGGGGGGGTTCGCAATCAGCCCCAGCATTTT
>TRBJ2-2|12|.|.|TRBV12-3/TRBV12-4
CASTPSTGELFF
TGTGCCAGCACCCCCAGCACCGGGGAGCTGTTTTTT
>TRBJ1-5|15|.|.|TRBV28
CASSLWDRTNQPQHF
TGTGCCAGCAGTTTATGGGACAGAACTAATCAGCCCCAGCATTTT
>TRBJ2-3|15|.|.|TRBV9
CASSARGRRADTQYF
TGTGCCAGCAGCGCACGGGGAAGAAGGGCAGATACGCAGTATTTT
>TRBJ1-1|14|.|.|TRBV27
CATKITGINTEAFF
TGTGCCACCAAGATAACAGGGATCAACACTGAAGCTTTCTTT
>TRBJ2-5|14|TRBD2|.|TRBV3-1/TRBV3-2
CATGTSGPQETQYF
TGTGCCACCGGGACTAGCGGGCCCCAAGAGACCCAGTACTTC
>TRBJ2-1|12|.|.|TRBV7-6
CASSAGGAEQFF
TGTGCCAGCAGCGCCGGGGGCGCCGAGCAGTTCTTC
>TRBJ2-3|15|TRBD1|.|TRBV6-6
CASSGARGPTDTQYF
TGTGCCAGCAGTGGAGCGAGGGGGCCTACAGATACGCAGTATTTT
>TRBJ2-6|16|.|.|TRBV4-1
CASSQVGGVGANVLTF
TGCGCCAGCAGCCAAGTAGGAGGGGTTGGGGCCAACGTCCTGACTTTC
>TRBJ2-5|16|TRBD1|once|TRBV27
CASSSLGQSLQETQYF
TGTGCCAGCAGTTCGTTGGGACAGAGCTTACAAGAGACCCAGTACTTC
>TRBJ2-5|13|TRBD1|.|TRBV11-2
CASSRGRDRPQYF
TGTGCCAGCAGCAGGGGCCGGGACAGGCCCCAGTACTTC
>TRBJ2-2|16|TRBD2|few|TRBV5-6
CASSLFSGRAGGELFF
TGTGCCAGCAGCCTCTTTAGCGGGAGGGCCGGCGGGGAGCTGTTTTTT
>TRBJ2-1|15|.|few|TRBV4-2
CASSRTESSYNEQFF
TGTGCCAGCAGCCGGACCGAGAGCTCCTACAATGAGCAGTTCTTC
>TRBJ2-3|14|.|.|TRBV5-1
CASSLSGGTDTQYF
TGCGCCAGCAGCTTGTCGGGCGGCACAGATACGCAGTATTTT
>TRBJ1-3|14|.|.|TRBV5-8
CASSFGTSGNTIYF
TGTGCCAGCAGCTTTGGTACATCTGGAAACACCATATATTTT
>TRBJ2-5|14|.|.|TRBV6-1
CASSETGGQETQYF
TGTGCCAGCAGTGAAACAGGAGGGCAAGAGACCCAGTACTTC
>TRBJ2-3|14|TRBD2|.|TRBV28
CASSFPSGGGTQYF
TGTGCCAGCAGTTTTCCTAGCGGGGGAGGGACGCAGTATTTT
>TRBJ1-2|14|.|.|TRBV10-3
CAISDRQLNYGYTF
TGTGCCATCAGTGACCGGCAGCTTAACTATGGCTACACCTTC
>TRBJ1-2|15|.|.|TRBV4-3
CASSQGSGVGYGYTF
TGCGCCAGCAGCCAAGGATCGGGGGTTGGCTATGGCTACACCTTC
>TRBJ1-1|14|.|.|TRBV3-1/TRBV3-2
CASSQTPKNTEAFF
TGTGCCAGCAGCCAAACGCCCAAAAACACTGAAGCTTTCTTT
>TRBJ2-1|15|TRBD2|.|TRBV14
CASKRTSGNYNEQFF
TGTGCCAGCAAGAGGACTAGCGGGAACTACAATGAGCAGTTCTTC
>TRBJ1-1|14|.|.|TRBV6-5
CASSYSDQATEAFF
TGTGCCAGCAGTTACTCGGACCAAGCGACTGAAGCTTTCTTT
>TRBJ2-6|18|TRBD2|.|TRBV5-4
CASSERTSGRGGANVLTF
TGTGCCAGCAGCGAGCGGACTAGCGGGAGAGGTGGGGCCAACGTCCTGACTTTC
>TRBJ1-5|12|.|.|TRBV12-3/TRBV12-4
CASSLGNQPQHF
TGTGCCAGCAGTTTGGGAAACCAGCCCCAGCATTTT
>TRBJ2-1|16|TRBD2|.|TRBV6-2/TRBV6-3
CASSTRTSGSLNEQFF
TGTGCCAGCAGTACCCGAACTAGCGGGAGTTTAAATGAGCAGTTCTTC
>TRBJ1-3|15|.|.|TRBV18
CASSPVGFSGNTIYF
TGTGCCAGCTCACCAGTGGGCTTCTCTGGAAACACCATATATTTT
>TRBJ2-1|15|TRBD2|.|TRBV4-3
CASSQGTSGYNEQFF
TGCGCCAGCAGCCAAGGGACTAGCGGGTACAATGAGCAGTTCTTC
>TRBJ1-4|17|.|.|TRBV18
CASSPGPVGGLNEKLFF
TGTGCCAGCTCACCGGGGCCCGTCGGCGGCCTTAATGAAAAACTGTTTTTT